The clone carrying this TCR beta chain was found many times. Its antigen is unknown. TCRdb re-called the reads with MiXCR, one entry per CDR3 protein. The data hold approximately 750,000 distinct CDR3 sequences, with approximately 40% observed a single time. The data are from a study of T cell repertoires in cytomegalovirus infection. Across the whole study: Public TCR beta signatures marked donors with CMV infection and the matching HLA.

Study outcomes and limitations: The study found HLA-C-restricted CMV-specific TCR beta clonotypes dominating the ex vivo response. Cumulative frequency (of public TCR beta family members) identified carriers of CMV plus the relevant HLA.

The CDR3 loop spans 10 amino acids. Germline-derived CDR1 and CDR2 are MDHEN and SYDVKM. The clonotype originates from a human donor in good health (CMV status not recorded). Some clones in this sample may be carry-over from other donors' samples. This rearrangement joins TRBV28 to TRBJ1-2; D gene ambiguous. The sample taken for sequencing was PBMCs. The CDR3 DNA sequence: TGTGGGATGGTTGATAGGGGCTACACCTTC. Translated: CGMVDRGYTF.